Below, 21 T cell receptor beta chains from the same sample are listed, as sequenced in a study of PD-L1 blockade in urothelial cancer. Some clones are missing from TCRdb's copy, which holds only in-frame ones; the method was immunoSEQ multiplex PCR. The profile covers around 100,000 clones, with about 85% appearing a single time and 2.4% taken by the ten largest. The starting material was PBMCs, obtained around atezolizumab (anti-PD-L1) treatment. These receptors were obtained from a man aged 50-59 years with urothelial cancer.

This chain links TRBV2 with TRBJ1-1; unclear D gene. The V end lost 7 bases, the J end lost 1 base, and 7 bases lay between the germline ends. This CDR3 comprises 12 residues. CDR1 is SNHLY and CDR2 is FYNNEI in the germline V gene. The CDR3 protein is CASMRTNTEAFF. CDR3 bases: TGTGCCAGCATGAGAACGAACACTGAAGCTTTCTTT.

Only one count was recorded for this clone. The chain carries TRBV29-1 and TRBJ2-1, with 12 bases fitting TRBD1. Looked up from germline, CDR1 is SQVTM and CDR2 is ANQGSEA. J was trimmed by 9 bases and V by 7 bases; bases with no gene match: 13. This CDR3 contains 15 residues. The CDR3 loop is CSAAGTGGAWTEQFF. CDR3 coding DNA: TGCAGCGCAGCAGGGACAGGGGGCGCATGGACTGAGCAGTTCTTC.

This clone appeared a few times. The chain joins TRBV14 to TRBJ2-1, with D perhaps TRBD1 (5 bases). Trimming cost V 3 bases and J 2 bases, with 14 bases left between them. This CDR3 comprises 16 residues. CDR1 is SGHDN and CDR2 is FVKESK in the germline V gene. CDR3 sequence reads: CASSHVTQGTYNEQFF. As DNA, the CDR3 is TGTGCCAGCAGCCACGTAACCCAGGGTACCTACAATGAGCAGTTCTTC.

The V and J genes are TRBV6-6 and TRBJ1-6; a possible D gene is TRBD1 (5 bases). The V gene's germline CDR1 is MNHNY and CDR2 SVGAGI (reference sequence). The CDR3 contains 14 residues. V lost 4 bases and J 9 bases, leaving 13 bases between the germline ends. The CDR3 region is CASSFQGVGSPLHF. For the CDR3, the DNA is TGTGCCAGCAGTTTTCAGGGTGTCGGTTCACCCCTCCACTTT.

Points on this clone: The identical CDR3 is also encoded by other nucleotide sequences in the sample. The chain employs TRBV5-1 and TRBJ2-1, with TRBD2 matching over 8 bases. CDR1 and CDR2 (germline): SGHRS, YFSETQ. This CDR3 spans 14 amino acids. The V segment lost 1 base and the J segment 3 bases; nucleotides outside the gene matches: 0. The CDR3 bases are TGCGCCAGCAGCTTGCGGGAGGGCTACAATGAGCAGTTCTTC. Encoded protein: CASSLREGYNEQFF.

The CDR3 protein is CASSLVQVQETQYF. The DNA for the CDR3 is TGTGCCAGCAGCTTAGTGCAGGTACAAGAGACCCAGTACTTC. The chain recombines TRBV11-2 with TRBJ2-5; D remains unclear. CDR1 SGHAT and CDR2 FQNNGV come from the germline V gene. The CDR3 totals 14 residues. V lost 1 base to trimming and J lost 2 bases, with 8 bases between them.

The rearrangement joins TRBV7-2 to TRBJ2-2; D remains unclear. Trimming pared 5 bases from V and 3 bases from J, leaving 10 bases between. Germline V gene data show CDR1 as SGHTA and CDR2 as FQGNSA. The CDR3 is 14 residues long. CDR3 bases: TGTGCCAGCAGCCCGACTGGCCACACCGGGGAGCTGTTTTTT. It is translated as CASSPTGHTGELFF. Together with reference TRBV7-2 and TRBJ2-2, the CDR3 gives the full variable domain: GAGVSQSPSNKVTEKGKDVELRCDPISGHTALYWYRQSLGQGLEFLIYFQGNSAPDKSGLPSDRFSAERTGGSVSTLTIQRTQQEDSAVYLCASSPTGHTGELFFGEGSRLTVL.

The DNA of the CDR3 is TGTGCCAGCAGCCTTACTATGAACACTGAAGCTTTCTTT. It yields the protein CASSLTMNTEAFF. The J gene is TRBJ1-1, the V gene TRBV7-9; D not certain. V was pared by 5 bases and J by 0 bases, with 7 bases between. The CDR3 is 13 amino acids. From germline, CDR1 is SEHNR and CDR2 FQNEAQ (reference sequence).

V is TRBV27 and J is TRBJ2-1; D might be TRBD2 (5 bases). With 5 bases removed from V and 4 bases from J, the gap between germline ends came to 18 bases. There are 16 residues in the CDR3. CDR1 and CDR2 (germline): MNHEY, SMNVEV (reference sequence). The CDR3 DNA follows: TGTGCCAGCAGTCTCCGTCTGGTTAGCGCGTACAATGAGCAGTTCTTC. It yields the protein CASSLRLVSAYNEQFF.

The chain links TRBV7-8 to TRBJ2-5; 9 bases align to TRBD2. V was pared by 2 bases and J by 2 bases, with 3 bases of the junction left unmatched. CDR1 and CDR2 (germline): SGHVS, FQNEAQ. This CDR3 comprises 15 residues. CDR3 nucleotides: TGTGCCAGCAGCTTAAGGCTAGCGGGACAAGAGACCCAGTACTTC. It encodes CASSLRLAGQETQYF.

The J gene is TRBJ2-3, the V gene TRBV5-5; weak D call: TRBD2 (6 bases). The CDR3 is 13 residues long. The germline gives CDR1 SGHKS, CDR2 YYEKEE (reference sequence). Deletions cut 3 bases from V and 11 bases from J, with 16 bases between. CDR3 sequence (DNA): TGTGCCAGCAGCTCTAATCCGCGGGAAAGGCAGTATTTT. The encoded protein is CASSSNPRERQYF.

CDR3 protein: CASSPGGGQETQYF. In DNA, the CDR3 is TGCGCCAGCAGCCCGGGGGGGGGACAAGAGACCCAGTACTTC. The V and J genes are TRBV5-1 and TRBJ2-5, with 8 positions matching TRBD2. The CDR3 extends over 14 amino acids. V gave up 4 bases and J gave up 2 bases; unmatched junction bases: 4. Germline CDR1 SGHRS, CDR2 YFSETQ.

The chain uses TRBV7-9 and TRBJ1-2, with a weak D call TRBD1 (5 bases). This CDR3 comprises 13 residues. CDR1 SEHNR and CDR2 FQNEAQ come from the germline V gene (reference sequence). The ends were cut back, 3 bases at V and 4 bases at J, with 9 bases in the middle. The CDR3 nucleotides read TGTGCCAGCAGCTTCTCCCAGGGCTATGGCTACACCTTC. Translated, it gives CASSFSQGYGYTF.

The chain couples TRBV7-8 to TRBJ2-7, with D tentatively TRBD2 (6 bases). The CDR3 is 13 amino acids. Per germline, CDR1 SGHVS and CDR2 FQNEAQ. Trimming took off 6 bases at V and 3 bases at J, with 12 bases between the two ends. The DNA of the CDR3 is TGTGCCAGCAGGCGGGGAACGTACTACGAGCAGTACTTC. Its protein product is CASRRGTYYEQYF.

The gene calls are TRBV7-9 and TRBJ1-2; 11 nucleotides match TRBD1. The V gene's germline CDR1 is SEHNR and CDR2 FQNEAQ (reference sequence). J was trimmed by 7 bases and V by 0 bases; bases with no gene match: 1. This CDR3 contains 14 residues. CDR3 in amino acids: CASSLADRGPGYTF. The CDR3 DNA reads TGTGCCAGCAGCTTAGCGGACAGGGGGCCTGGCTACACCTTC. The entire variable domain, with the rest obtained from reference TRBV7-9 and TRBJ1-2, is as follows: DTGVSQNPRHKITKRGQNVTFRCDPISEHNRLYWYRQTLGQGPEFLTYFQNEAQLEKSRLLSDRFSAERPKGSFSTLEIQRTEQGDSAMYLCASSLADRGPGYTFGSGTRLTVV.

J is TRBJ1-1 and V is TRBV5-1, with 7 positions matching TRBD1. Germline values: CDR1 SGHRS, CDR2 YFSETQ. The CDR3 runs 15 residues. Trimming took 3 bases from V and 6 from J; bases not matched to a gene: 11. CDR3 residues: CASSSRAGGPAEAFF. In DNA form, the CDR3 reads TGCGCCAGCAGCTCCCGGGCAGGGGGGCCGGCTGAAGCTTTCTTT.

The chain joins TRBV4-1 to TRBJ2-3, with 7 bases lining up with TRBD2. This CDR3 is built from 17 residues. The germline gives CDR1 MGHRA, CDR2 YSYEKL. The V gene end was trimmed by 1 base and the J gene end by 0 bases; junction bases not matched to a gene: 7. This CDR3 is CASSQGVAGSSTDTQYF. CDR3 nucleotides: TGCGCCAGCAGCCAAGGAGTAGCGGGTTCCAGCACAGATACGCAGTATTTT.

The chain combines TRBV28 with TRBJ2-7, with TRBD2 matching over 8 bases. V shed 7 bases and J 0 bases; nucleotides not matched to a gene: 5. This CDR3 is built from 14 residues. Per germline, CDR1 MDHEN and CDR2 SYDVKM. CDR3 DNA sequence: TGTGCCAGCATCGGGGGGGGTAGCTCCTACGAGCAGTACTTC. This gives the protein CASIGGGSSYEQYF.

The V call is TRBV11-1, the J call TRBJ2-1; 9 bases match TRBD2. This CDR3 is 16 amino acids long. Germline CDR1 SGHAT, CDR2 FQDESV (reference sequence). V trimming: 2 bases; J trimming: 7 bases; junction bases outside the gene matches: 9. The CDR3 spells CASSLSGSGRGNEQFF. The CDR3 nucleotides are TGTGCCAGCAGCTTATCAGGTAGCGGGAGAGGAAATGAGCAGTTCTTC.

The V gene is TRBV5-4, the J gene TRBJ2-1; D is uncertain. CDR1 and CDR2 (germline): SGHNT, YYREEE (reference sequence). V lost 4 bases and J 5 bases, leaving 10 bases between the germline ends. The CDR3 sequence is 13 residues long. The CDR3 here is CASSPGLHNEQFF. The CDR3 DNA reads as TGTGCCAGCAGCCCCGGGTTACACAATGAGCAGTTCTTC.

The chain joins TRBV7-2 to TRBJ2-7, with D unresolved. Trimming removed 5 bases from V and 0 bases from J, with 14 bases in between. Germline V lookup: CDR1 SGHTA, CDR2 FQGNSA. The length of the CDR3 is 15 residues. The CDR3 DNA sequence: TGTGCCAGCAGCCCTAGACCTGGAAGCTCCTACGAGCAGTACTTC. This translates into CASSPRPGSSYEQYF.